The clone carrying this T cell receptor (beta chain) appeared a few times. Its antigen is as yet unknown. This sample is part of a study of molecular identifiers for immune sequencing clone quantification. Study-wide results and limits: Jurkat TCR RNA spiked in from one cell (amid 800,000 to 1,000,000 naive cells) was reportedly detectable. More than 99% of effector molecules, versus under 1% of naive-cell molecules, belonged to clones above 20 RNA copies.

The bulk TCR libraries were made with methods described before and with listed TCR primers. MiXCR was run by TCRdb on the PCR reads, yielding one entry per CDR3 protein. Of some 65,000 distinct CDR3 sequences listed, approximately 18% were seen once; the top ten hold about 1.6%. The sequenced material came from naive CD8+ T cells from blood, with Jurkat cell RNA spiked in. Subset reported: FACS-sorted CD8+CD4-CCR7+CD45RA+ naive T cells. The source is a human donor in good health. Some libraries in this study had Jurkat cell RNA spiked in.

The CDR3 loop reads CASSLGVNTEAFF. The CDR3 DNA reads TGCGCCAGCAGCTTGGGGGTGAACACTGAAGCTTTCTTT. The gene calls are TRBV5-1 and TRBJ1-1, with D hard to call. CDR3 length: 13 residues. Deletions cut 0 bases from V and 0 bases from J, with 3 bases between. CDR1 SGHRS and CDR2 YFSETQ come from the germline V gene.